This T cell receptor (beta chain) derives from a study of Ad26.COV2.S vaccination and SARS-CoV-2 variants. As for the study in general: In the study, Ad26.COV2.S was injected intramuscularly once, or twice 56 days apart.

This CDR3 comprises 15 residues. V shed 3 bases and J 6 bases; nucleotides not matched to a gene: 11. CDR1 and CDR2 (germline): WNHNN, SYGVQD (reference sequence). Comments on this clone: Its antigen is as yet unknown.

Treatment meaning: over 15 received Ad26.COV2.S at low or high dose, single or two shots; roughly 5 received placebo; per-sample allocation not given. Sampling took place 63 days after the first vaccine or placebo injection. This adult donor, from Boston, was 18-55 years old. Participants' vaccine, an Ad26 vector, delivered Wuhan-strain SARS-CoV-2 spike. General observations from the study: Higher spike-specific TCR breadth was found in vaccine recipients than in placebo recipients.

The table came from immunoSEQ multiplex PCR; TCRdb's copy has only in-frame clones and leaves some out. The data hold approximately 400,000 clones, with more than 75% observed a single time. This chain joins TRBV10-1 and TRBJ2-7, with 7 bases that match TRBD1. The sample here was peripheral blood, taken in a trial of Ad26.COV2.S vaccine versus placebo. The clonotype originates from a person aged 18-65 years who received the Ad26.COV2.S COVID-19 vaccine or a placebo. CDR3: CASSEIGVGGGEQYF. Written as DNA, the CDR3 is TGCGCCAGCAGTGAAATCGGAGTAGGGGGCGGCGAGCAGTACTTC.